The TCR beta chain under discussion was sequenced for a study of T cell changes during pregnancy in multiple sclerosis. CDR1 and CDR2 from the germline V gene are SGHRS and YFSETQ. This CDR3 is 16 amino acids long. The V gene end was trimmed by 4 bases and the J gene end by 5 bases; junction bases not matched to a gene: 7. TCRdb's copy holds only in-frame clones and misses some; the assay was immunoSEQ multiplex PCR. The sample contains 69,000 or so clones, approximately 92% of which appear only once. Source: peripheral blood, taken before pregnancy. The V gene is TRBV5-1, the J gene TRBJ2-2, with 11 bases lining up with TRBD2. The TCR sequence derives from a female donor with multiple sclerosis, enrolled in a pregnancy study. The CDR3 region has the DNA TGCGCCAGCAGCGGCCAGGGACTAGCGGAGACCGGGGAGCTGTTTTTT. Translation gives CASSGQGLAETGELFF.